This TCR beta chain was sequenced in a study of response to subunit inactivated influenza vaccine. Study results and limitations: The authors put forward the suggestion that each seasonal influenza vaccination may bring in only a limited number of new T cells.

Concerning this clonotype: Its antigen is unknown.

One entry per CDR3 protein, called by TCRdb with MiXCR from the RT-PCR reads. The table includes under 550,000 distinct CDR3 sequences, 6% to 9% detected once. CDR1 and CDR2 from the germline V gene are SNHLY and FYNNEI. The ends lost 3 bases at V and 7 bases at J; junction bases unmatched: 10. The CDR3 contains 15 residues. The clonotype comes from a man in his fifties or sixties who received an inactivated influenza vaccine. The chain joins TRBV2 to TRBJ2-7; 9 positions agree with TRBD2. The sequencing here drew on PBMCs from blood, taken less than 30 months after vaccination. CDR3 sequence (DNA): TGTGCCAGCAGTGAGGAGACTAGCGGAACTTTGGAGCAGTACTTC. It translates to CASSEETSGTLEQYF.